Sequencing of this TCR beta chain was carried out in a study of blood T cell repertoires in COVID-19. Study background: The United States, Italy and Spain supplied acute and convalescent COVID-19 samples.

V lost 2 bases and J lost 8, with 9 bases in between. The germline V gene has CDR1 MNHNY and CDR2 SVGAGI (reference sequence). The CDR3 runs 13 residues. Per the original data handling: Amplification from reference gene primers served as the basis for estimated nucleated cell counts. Sequencing used immunoSEQ multiplex PCR; TCRdb keeps in-frame clones, though not all of them. V, J and clone size were drawn from that table, and D and trimming were deduced from the DNA. The sample has about 240,000 clones, around 83% seen once. The source is a woman at least 80 years old with acute or convalescent COVID-19. Sequenced material: peripheral blood. This chain joins TRBV6-6 and TRBJ1-4; D not resolved. CDR3 amino acids: CASSYRGWEKLFF. CDR3 DNA sequence: TGTGCCAGCAGTTACCGCGGGTGGGAAAAACTGTTTTTT.